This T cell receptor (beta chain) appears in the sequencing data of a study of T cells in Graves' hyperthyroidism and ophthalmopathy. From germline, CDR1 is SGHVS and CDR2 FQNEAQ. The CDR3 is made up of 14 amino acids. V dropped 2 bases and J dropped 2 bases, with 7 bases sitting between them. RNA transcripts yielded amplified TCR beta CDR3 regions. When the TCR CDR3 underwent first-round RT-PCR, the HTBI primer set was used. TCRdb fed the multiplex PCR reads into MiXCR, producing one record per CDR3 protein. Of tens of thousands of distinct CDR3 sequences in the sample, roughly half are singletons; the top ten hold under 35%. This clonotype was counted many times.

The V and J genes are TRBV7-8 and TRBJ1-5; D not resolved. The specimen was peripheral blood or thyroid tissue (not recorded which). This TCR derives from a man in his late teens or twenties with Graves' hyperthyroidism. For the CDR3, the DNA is TGTGCCAGCAGCTTAATGTCAGGCAATCAGCCCCAGCATTTT. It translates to CASSLMSGNQPQHF.